The 9 T cell receptor beta chains below all came from one sample that was sequenced in a study of blood T cell repertoires in COVID-19. Assay used: immunoSEQ multiplex PCR; TCRdb lists only in-frame clones, some missing. The sample yields 300,000 or so clones, around 85% seen once. The source material was PBMCs or T cells enriched from blood (not recorded which). The receptors derive from a woman aged 40 to 50 with acute COVID-19.

The CDR3 sequence is CASSQDQERGEQYF. CDR3 nucleotide sequence: TGCGCCAGCAGCCAAGATCAGGAAAGGGGCGAGCAGTACTTC. The genes are TRBV4-3 and TRBJ2-7, with D tentatively TRBD1 (5 bases). V shed 0 bases and J shed 6 bases, with 12 bases lying between them. Germline-derived CDR1 and CDR2 are LGHNA and YSLEER. This CDR3 has 14 amino acids.

This clone appeared a few times. V is TRBV25-1 and J is TRBJ2-1, with TRBD2 matching 14 bases. This CDR3 region has 18 residues. CDR1 and CDR2 from the germline V gene are MGHDK and SYGVNS. Trimming took 2 bases from V and 7 from J; bases not matched to a gene: 10. Here the CDR3 reads CASSEGNLGTSGRNEQFF. CDR3 coding DNA: TGTGCCAGCAGTGAAGGGAATCTGGGGACTAGCGGGAGAAATGAGCAGTTCTTC.

The chain links TRBV4-1 to TRBJ2-7; 9 bases align to TRBD2. The CDR3 runs 15 residues. V lost 4 bases to trimming and J lost 5 bases; unmatched junction nucleotides: 9. Germline V gives CDR1 MGHRA, CDR2 YSYEKL. CDR3 in amino acids: CASSRPPAGGNEQYF. The DNA for the CDR3 is TGCGCCAGCAGCCGCCCCCCCGCGGGGGGGAACGAGCAGTACTTC.

Concerning this clone: The same CDR3 is also encoded by other DNA sequences in this sample. Here the CDR3 reads CASSRQGRDEKLFF. CDR3 nucleotide sequence: TGTGCCAGCAGCCGACAGGGGAGGGATGAAAAACTGTTTTTT. This chain connects TRBV6-5 to TRBJ1-4, with TRBD1 matching over 8 bases. V shed 6 bases and J 6 bases; nucleotides not matched to a gene: 6. This CDR3 is built from 14 residues. Germline V gene sequence: CDR1 MNHEY, CDR2 SVGAGI.

This clone was seen more than once but under ten times. The sample carries other DNA sequences with the same CDR3. The chain combines TRBV5-1 with TRBJ1-5; 7 bases fit TRBD1. Germline CDR1 reads SGHRS; CDR2 reads YFSETQ. With 4 bases clipped from V and 4 bases from J, the junction kept 5 bases outside the gene matches. The CDR3 totals 14 residues. The CDR3 region has the DNA TGCGCCAGCAGCCCGGGACAGCCAAATCAGCCCCAGCATTTT. Its protein product is CASSPGQPNQPQHF.

V usage is TRBV27 and J usage is TRBJ1-2; the D gene is possibly TRBD1 (6 bases). The CDR3 is 15 residues long. Trimming cost V 6 bases and J 3 bases, with 17 bases left between them. Germline assignment: CDR1 MNHEY and CDR2 SMNVEV (reference sequence). CDR3: CASSLGRGLYYGYTF. The DNA for the CDR3 is TGTGCCAGCAGCTTAGGCAGGGGCCTTTACTATGGCTACACCTTC.

The chain has TRBV25-1 and TRBJ2-3, with D unresolved. Per germline, CDR1 MGHDK and CDR2 SYGVNS. This CDR3 spans 13 amino acids. Trimming removed 4 bases from V and 2 bases from J, with 7 bases in between. Written as DNA, the CDR3 is TGTGCCAGCAGTGGGCGGTTCACAGATACGCAGTATTTT. This sequence encodes CASSGRFTDTQYF.

V and J are TRBV12-5 and TRBJ1-3; D perhaps matches TRBD1 (6 bases). The ends were cut back, 4 bases at V and 2 bases at J, with 12 bases in the middle. CDR3 length equals 15 residues. Germline assignment: CDR1 LGHNT and CDR2 FRNRAP. The CDR3 DNA reads as TGTGCTAGTGGTTCGGGAACAGGGACTGGAAACACCATATATTTT. Translation gives CASGSGTGTGNTIYF.

This clone was found once. In DNA form, the CDR3 reads TGTGCCAGCAGCTTGAGGAGGAACTATGGCTACACCTTC. Translated, it gives CASSLRRNYGYTF. The rearrangement uses TRBV5-4 and TRBJ1-2; D gene ambiguous. CDR1 and CDR2 from the germline V gene are SGHNT and YYREEE (reference sequence). V was cut by 1 base and J by 2 bases, with 6 bases left in between. The CDR3 contains 13 residues.